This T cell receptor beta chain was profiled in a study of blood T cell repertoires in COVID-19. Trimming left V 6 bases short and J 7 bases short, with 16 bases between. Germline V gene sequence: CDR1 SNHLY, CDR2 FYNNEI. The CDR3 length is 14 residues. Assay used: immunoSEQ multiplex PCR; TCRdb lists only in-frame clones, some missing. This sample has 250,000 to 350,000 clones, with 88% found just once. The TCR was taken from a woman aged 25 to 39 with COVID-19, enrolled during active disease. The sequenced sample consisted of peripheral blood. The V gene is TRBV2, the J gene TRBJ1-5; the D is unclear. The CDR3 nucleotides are TGTGCCAGCAGCAGCTCATCGGGAGTACAGCCCCAGCATTTT. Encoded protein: CASSSSSGVQPQHF.